Given below is one TCR beta chain in context. No antigen is known for it. It has no much larger one-base neighbor in the sample; base qualities were not kept. This specimen belongs to a study of PD-1 blockade in classical Hodgkin lymphoma (dated by TCRdb to 2018 to 2021). Some background on the complete study: Nivolumab dosing was 3 mg/kg intravenously every 2 weeks, continuing until either disease progression or unacceptable toxicity. The study used TCR beta sequencing and CyTOF to define a peripheral blood immune signature of response to PD-1 blockade in classical Hodgkin lymphoma.

The Qiagen DNeasy kit was used to extract genomic DNA from unsorted PBMCs and from the negatively selected CD4+ and CD8+ fractions. TCR beta CDR3 regions were subjected to amplification by immunoSEQ multiplex PCR with primers that anneal to V and J segments. Amplification bias was minimized using a synthetic immune receptor repertoire, and residual bias was removed computationally after sequencing. As for the original processing: Repertoire diversity was quantified as the Shannon entropy index using custom Python scripts. Unsorted, CD4+ and CD8+ repertoires were analyzed separately, except in combined analyses where CD4+ and CD8+ sequences were merged in silico. Clonal expansion was defined as a frequency increase of at least 2-fold after treatment compared with C1D1, and clones undetected at baseline were assigned a pseudocount of 0.5. Clones with 0 or 1 copy at C1D1 were classified as singleton clones, and clones with 2 or more copies were classified as non-singleton clones. By matching protein sequences in sorted samples from the same patient, clones expanded in unsorted samples were annotated as CD4+, CD8+ or unknown. Diversity changes from C1D1 to C4D1 were tested in paired samples using Wilcoxon tests. The clones in this table, taken by TCRdb from immuneACCESS, are in-frame only. Not every clone is retained; where verified, under half of the shortfall comes from an unresolved V gene, and the cause of the rest is unknown. The V and J calls and clone size come from that table; D and trimming were worked out from the DNA. Across this sample there are over 20,000 clones, with 70% to 80% seen only once. The ten largest clones add up to less than 7.5% of the sample.

According to the study, the label for this sample's time point signals: cycle 1 day 1 (C1D1), immediately before nivolumab initiation. Every trial patient had relapsed after autologous stem cell transplantation, and cohorts A, B and C differed in prior brentuximab vedotin exposure. A total of roughly 57 patients with relapsed/refractory classical Hodgkin lymphoma made up the trial cohort, and each patient's best overall response was complete response, partial response or progressive disease. Trial patients were treated with single-agent nivolumab in the multi-cohort phase II CheckMate 205 trial. An independent review committee assessed best overall response by applying the 2007 International Working Group response criteria. Trial PBMCs were obtained immediately prior to nivolumab initiation (C1D1) and on therapy at cycle 2 day 1 and cycle 4 day 1. Peripheral blood was collected in 8 mL Vacutainer Cell Preparation Tubes, from which PBMCs were isolated by centrifugation and then cryopreserved.

Via the germline V gene (reference sequence), CDR1 is LNHDA and CDR2 SQIVND. V loses 5 bases of germline sequence and J loses 9 bases, and the interval between the two ends is 19 bases. Spanning cysteine to phenylalanine, the CDR3 consists of 14 amino acids. Here the CDR3 DNA is all that survives: 42 bases in frame from base 1. The research as a whole found: The study was limited to a single clinical trial cohort, and causes of repertoire differences, possibly disease activity or prior therapy, remained undefined. Baseline TCR diversity was reported to be lower in newly diagnosed patients than in healthy donors and to be lower still in relapsed/refractory patients. Lower diversity was observed in patients in whom nivolumab was started less than 1 year after ASCT, and these patients were excluded from later analyses so that confounding by immune reconstitution would be avoided. Trial patients with a complete response had baseline diversity similar to that of newly diagnosed patients, while partial responders and progressors had significantly lower diversity. A significant rise by C4D1 was seen in CD4+ but not CD8+ TCR diversity (p=0.0027 vs p=0.16), with the rise being most apparent in complete responders (p=0.02).

The receptor chain draws on TRBV19 and TRBJ2-5, with a weak D call of TRBD1 (7 bases match). The sequence was obtained from a human donor with classical Hodgkin lymphoma. Specimen: peripheral blood mononuclear cells (PBMCs), collected at baseline. Here is the DNA: TGTGCCAGTAGTCAGGGACAGCTTGGGGAGGCCCAGTACTTC. It codes for CASSQGQLGEAQYF.